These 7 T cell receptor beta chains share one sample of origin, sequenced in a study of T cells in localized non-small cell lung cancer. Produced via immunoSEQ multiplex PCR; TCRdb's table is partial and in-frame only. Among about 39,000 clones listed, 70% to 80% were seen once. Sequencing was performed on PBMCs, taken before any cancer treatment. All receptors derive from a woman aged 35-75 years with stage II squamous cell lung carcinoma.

The CDR3 loop reads CASSLATSTDTQYF. The CDR3 nucleotides are TGTGCCAGCAGTTTAGCGACTAGCACAGATACGCAGTATTTT. The chain employs TRBV28 and TRBJ2-3; D is uncertain. This CDR3 has 14 residues. Trimming stripped 2 bases from V and 0 bases from J, with 6 bases between. CDR1 and CDR2 from the germline V gene are MDHEN and SYDVKM.

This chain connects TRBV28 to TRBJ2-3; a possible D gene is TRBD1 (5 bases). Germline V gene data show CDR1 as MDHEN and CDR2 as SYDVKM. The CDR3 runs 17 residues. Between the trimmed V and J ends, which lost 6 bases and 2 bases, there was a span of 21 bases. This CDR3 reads CASSTPVGLADTDTQYF. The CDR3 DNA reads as TGTGCCAGCAGCACCCCCGTGGGGCTTGCCGACACAGATACGCAGTATTTT.

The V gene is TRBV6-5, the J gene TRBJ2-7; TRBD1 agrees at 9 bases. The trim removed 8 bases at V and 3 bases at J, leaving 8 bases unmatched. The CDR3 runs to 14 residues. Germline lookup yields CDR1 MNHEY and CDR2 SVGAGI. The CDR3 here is CASARDRAFYEQYF. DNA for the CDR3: TGTGCCAGCGCCCGGGACAGGGCCTTCTACGAGCAGTACTTC.

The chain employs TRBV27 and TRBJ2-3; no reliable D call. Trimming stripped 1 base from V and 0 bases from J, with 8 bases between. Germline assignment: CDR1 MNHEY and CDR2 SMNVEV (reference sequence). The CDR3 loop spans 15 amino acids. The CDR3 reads CASSLLPPSTDTQYF. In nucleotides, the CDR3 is TGTGCCAGCAGTTTATTGCCCCCTAGCACAGATACGCAGTATTTT.

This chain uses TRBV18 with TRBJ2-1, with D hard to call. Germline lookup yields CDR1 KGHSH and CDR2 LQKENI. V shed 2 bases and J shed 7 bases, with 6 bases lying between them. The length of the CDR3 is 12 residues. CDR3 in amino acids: CASSPGKNEQFF. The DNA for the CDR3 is TGTGCCAGCTCACCAGGGAAGAATGAGCAGTTCTTC.

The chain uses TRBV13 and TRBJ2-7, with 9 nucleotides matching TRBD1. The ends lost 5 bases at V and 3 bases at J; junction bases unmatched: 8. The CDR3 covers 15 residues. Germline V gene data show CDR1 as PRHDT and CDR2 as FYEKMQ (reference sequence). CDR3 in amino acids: CASSPQGQGIYEQYF. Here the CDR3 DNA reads TGTGCCAGCAGCCCACAGGGACAGGGTATCTACGAGCAGTACTTC.

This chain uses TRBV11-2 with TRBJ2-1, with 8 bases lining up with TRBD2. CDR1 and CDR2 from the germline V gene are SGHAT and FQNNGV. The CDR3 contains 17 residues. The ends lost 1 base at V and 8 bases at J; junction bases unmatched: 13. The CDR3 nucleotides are TGTGCCAGCAGCTTAGGTCCCGGGGGTCTAGCGGGTTATGAGCAGTTCTTC. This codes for CASSLGPGGLAGYEQFF.